The next 5 T cell receptor beta chains were all read from a single sample in a study of blood T cell repertoires in COVID-19. The table came from immunoSEQ multiplex PCR; TCRdb's copy has only in-frame clones and leaves some out. The profile shows over 60,000 clones, 85% to 90% of them singletons. What was sequenced was peripheral blood. Receptors originate from a man between 65 and 85 years old with active or convalescent COVID-19.

The chain couples TRBV18 to TRBJ2-6; D call uncertain. This CDR3 region has 15 residues. Between the trimmed V and J ends, which lost 8 bases and 0 bases, there was a span of 11 bases. Germline loops: CDR1 KGHSH, CDR2 LQKENI. The CDR3 spells CASLPRNSGANVLTF. DNA for the CDR3: TGTGCCAGCCTACCTCGAAACTCTGGGGCCAACGTCCTGACTTTC.

This rearrangement joins TRBV10-3 to TRBJ2-5; 8 nucleotides match TRBD2. Germline CDR1 ENHRY, CDR2 SYGVKD. CDR3 length equals 14 residues. V lost 4 bases, J lost 4 bases, and 5 bases stayed unmatched. The CDR3 DNA is TGTGCCATCAGTGGCCCAGGGACTAGAGAGACCCAGTACTTC. Its translation is CAISGPGTRETQYF.

The chain uses TRBV5-1 and TRBJ1-4; 8 positions agree with TRBD1. With V trimmed by 2 bases and J by 4 bases, 7 bases remained unmatched. CDR1 SGHRS and CDR2 YFSETQ come from the germline V gene. The CDR3 length is 16 residues. CDR3 amino acids: CASSFDRGSGNEKLFF. The CDR3 DNA reads TGCGCCAGCAGCTTTGACAGGGGAAGCGGTAATGAAAAACTGTTTTTT.

In this sample, this clone turned up many times. The chain joins TRBV7-9 to TRBJ2-1, with 14 bases lining up with TRBD2. The trim removed 5 bases at V and 13 bases at J, leaving 13 bases unmatched. CDR3 length equals 16 residues. Germline V CDR1 and CDR2: SEHNR, FQNEAQ (reference sequence). The CDR3 nucleotides read TGTGCCAGCAGCCCAGGGGGACTAGCGGGAGAAATCGGTCAGTTCTTC. This gives the protein CASSPGGLAGEIGQFF.

This rearrangement joins TRBV3-1 (or the pseudogene TRBV3-2) to TRBJ2-7; TRBD2 aligns across 9 bases. Germline V gene lookup returns CDR1 LGHDT and CDR2 YNNKEL (reference sequence). The CDR3 has 16 residues. V shed 1 base and J 5 bases; nucleotides not matched to a gene: 9. In DNA form, the CDR3 reads TGTGCCAGCAGCCAAGCACTAGCAGCGGGAGGACACGAGCAGTACTTC. Amino acids: CASSQALAAGGHEQYF.